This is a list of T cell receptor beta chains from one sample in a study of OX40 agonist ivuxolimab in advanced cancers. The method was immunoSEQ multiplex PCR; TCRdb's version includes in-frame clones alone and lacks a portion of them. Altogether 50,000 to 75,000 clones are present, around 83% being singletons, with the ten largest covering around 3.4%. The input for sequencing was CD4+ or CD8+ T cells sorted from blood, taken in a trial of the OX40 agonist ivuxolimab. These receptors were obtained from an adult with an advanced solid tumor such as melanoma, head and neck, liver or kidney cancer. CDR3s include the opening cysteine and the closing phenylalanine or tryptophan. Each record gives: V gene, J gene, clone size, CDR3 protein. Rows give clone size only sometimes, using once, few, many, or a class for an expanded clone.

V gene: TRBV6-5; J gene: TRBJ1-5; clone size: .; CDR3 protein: CASSPSQGGNQPQHF
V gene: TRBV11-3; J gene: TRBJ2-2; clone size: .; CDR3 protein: CASSLGGAAGELFF
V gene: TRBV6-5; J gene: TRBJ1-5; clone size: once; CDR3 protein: CASWARTGDNQPQHF
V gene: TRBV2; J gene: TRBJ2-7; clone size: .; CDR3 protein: CASSDRTWDHEQYF
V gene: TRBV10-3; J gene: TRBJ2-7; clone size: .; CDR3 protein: CASSGGSYEQYF
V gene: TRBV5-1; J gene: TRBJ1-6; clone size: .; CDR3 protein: CASGTDSYNSPLHF
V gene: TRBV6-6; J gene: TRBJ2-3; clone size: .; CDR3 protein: CASSGAGITDTQYF
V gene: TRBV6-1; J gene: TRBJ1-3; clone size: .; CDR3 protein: CAIFSGGSGNTIYF
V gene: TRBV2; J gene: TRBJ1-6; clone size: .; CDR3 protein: CASSEQGNNSPLHF
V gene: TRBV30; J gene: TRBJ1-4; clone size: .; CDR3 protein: CAWRLNSNEKLFF
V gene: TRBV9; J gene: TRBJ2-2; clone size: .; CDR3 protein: CASSVATGRRTGELFF
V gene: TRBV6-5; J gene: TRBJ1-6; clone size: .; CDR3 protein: CASSYRTGGNSPLHF
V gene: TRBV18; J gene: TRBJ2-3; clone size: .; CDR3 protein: CASSPTASTDTQYF
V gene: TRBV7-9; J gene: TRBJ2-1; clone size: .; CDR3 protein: CASTPPGGYNEQFF
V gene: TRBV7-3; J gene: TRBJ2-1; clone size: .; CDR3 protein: CASSLMAGGIGNEQFF
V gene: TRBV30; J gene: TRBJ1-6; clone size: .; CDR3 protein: CAWSVPGQYYNSPLHF
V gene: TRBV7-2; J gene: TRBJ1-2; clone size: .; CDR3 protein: CASSLVNYGYTF
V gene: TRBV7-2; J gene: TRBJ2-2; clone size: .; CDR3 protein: CASSFSGGYGGELFF
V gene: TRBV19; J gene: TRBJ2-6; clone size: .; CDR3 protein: CASWGTAGANVLTF
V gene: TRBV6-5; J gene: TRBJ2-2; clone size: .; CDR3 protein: CASSYERPATGELFF
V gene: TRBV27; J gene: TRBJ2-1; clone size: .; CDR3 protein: CASSSEPSKQFF
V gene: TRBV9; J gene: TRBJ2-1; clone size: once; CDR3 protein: CASSVREAGGNEQFF
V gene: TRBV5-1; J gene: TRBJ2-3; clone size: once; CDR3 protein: CASSIGLAGSRRTDTQYF
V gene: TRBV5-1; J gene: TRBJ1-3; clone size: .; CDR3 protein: CASSLEGGAQVTIYF
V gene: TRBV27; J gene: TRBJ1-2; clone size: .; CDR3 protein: CASSLLPKAGSGYTF
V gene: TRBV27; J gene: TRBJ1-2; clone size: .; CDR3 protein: CASSLIQGEGYTF
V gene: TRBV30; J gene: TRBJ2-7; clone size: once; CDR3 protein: CAWSPSTGRTTQSPTGEQYF
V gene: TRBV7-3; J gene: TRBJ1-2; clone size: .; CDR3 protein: CASSLGSAGDYGYTF
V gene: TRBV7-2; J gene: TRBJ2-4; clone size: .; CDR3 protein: CASSRDRGIQYF
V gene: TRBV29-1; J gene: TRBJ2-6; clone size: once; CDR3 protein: CSVEEGGSSGANVLTF
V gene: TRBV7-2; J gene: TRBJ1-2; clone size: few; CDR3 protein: CASSTQGAGYGYTF
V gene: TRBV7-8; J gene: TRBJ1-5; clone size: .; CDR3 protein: CASSSSAGWRNQPQHF
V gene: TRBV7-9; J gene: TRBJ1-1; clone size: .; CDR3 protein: CASSFDRFTEAFF
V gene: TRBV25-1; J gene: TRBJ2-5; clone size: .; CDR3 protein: CASSEYGRGGHETQYF
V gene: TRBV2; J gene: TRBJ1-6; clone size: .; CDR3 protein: CASIQGVGSPLHF
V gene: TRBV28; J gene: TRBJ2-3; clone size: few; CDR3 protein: CASSKSGATTDTQYF
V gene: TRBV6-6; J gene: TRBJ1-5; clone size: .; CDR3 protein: CASSYSLGGNQPQHF
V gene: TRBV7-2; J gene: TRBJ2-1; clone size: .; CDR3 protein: CASSLSVTEQFF
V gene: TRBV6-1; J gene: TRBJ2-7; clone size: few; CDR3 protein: CASSSFGGINNEQYF
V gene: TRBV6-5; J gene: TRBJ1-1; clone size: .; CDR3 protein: CASSYSPGLNTEAFF
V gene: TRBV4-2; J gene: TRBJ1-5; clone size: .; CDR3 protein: CASSQGGNGNQPQHF
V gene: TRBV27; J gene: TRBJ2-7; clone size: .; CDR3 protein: CASSSTGSPYEQYF
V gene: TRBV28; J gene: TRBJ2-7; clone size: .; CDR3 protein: CASSSWSYEQYF
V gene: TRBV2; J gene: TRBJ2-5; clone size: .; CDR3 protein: CASGEEVTQYF
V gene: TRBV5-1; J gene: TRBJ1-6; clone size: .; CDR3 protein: CASSWTGPNSPLHF
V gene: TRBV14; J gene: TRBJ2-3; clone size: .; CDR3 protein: CASSHELTDTQYF
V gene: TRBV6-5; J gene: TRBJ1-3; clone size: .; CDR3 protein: CASSYSRSGNTIYF
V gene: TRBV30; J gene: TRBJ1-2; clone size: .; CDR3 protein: CAWTQGGYGYTF
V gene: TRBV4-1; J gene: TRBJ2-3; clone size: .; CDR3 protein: CASSQGYAGGTDTQYF
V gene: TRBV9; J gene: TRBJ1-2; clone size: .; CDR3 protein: CASSGRTGVNYGYTF
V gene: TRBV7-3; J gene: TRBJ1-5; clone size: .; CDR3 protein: CASSSGGNQPQHF
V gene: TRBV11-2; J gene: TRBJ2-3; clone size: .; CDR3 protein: CASSLELSSGGTTDTQYF
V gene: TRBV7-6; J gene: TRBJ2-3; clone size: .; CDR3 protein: CASKKAGGQNPGDTQYF
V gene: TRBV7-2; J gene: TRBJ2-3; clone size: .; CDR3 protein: CASSPVPRDTQYF
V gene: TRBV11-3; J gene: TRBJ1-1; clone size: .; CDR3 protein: CASSHGGRGSTEAFF
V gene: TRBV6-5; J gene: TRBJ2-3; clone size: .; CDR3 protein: CASSRTTGPNTQYF
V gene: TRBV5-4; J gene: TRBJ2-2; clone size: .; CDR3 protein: CASSFTGSRTGELFF
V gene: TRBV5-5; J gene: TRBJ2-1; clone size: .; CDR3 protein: CASSFETSGYNEQFF